The 29 T cell receptor beta chains listed next were all sequenced from one sample in a study of T cell responses to AZD1222 COVID-19 vaccine. Measured with immunoSEQ multiplex PCR; TCRdb has only the in-frame clones, and not every one. The table has tens of thousands of clones, nearly 90% seen once. Sequenced material: peripheral blood, taken on day 0 of AZD1222 vaccination. The receptors come from an adult in good health.

In DNA, the CDR3 is TGTGCCAGCACCACCCTCCGGCAGGAAAACATTCAGTACTTC. Its protein is CASTTLRQENIQYF. The chain links TRBV6-5 to TRBJ2-4; unclear D gene. The CDR3 loop spans 14 amino acids. V was pared by 7 bases and J by 5 bases, with 15 bases between. The V gene's germline CDR1 is MNHEY and CDR2 SVGAGI.

This sequence joins TRBV4-1 and TRBJ2-1; TRBD1 is a possible D gene (5 bases). Germline V lookup: CDR1 MGHRA, CDR2 YSYEKL. The V end was cut by 5 bases, the J end by 4 bases, with 18 bases between. This CDR3 is built from 16 residues. The CDR3 nucleotides are TGCGCCAGCAGCAGAGCTACAGGTACCCAATACAATGAGCAGTTCTTC. Translating gives CASSRATGTQYNEQFF.

V usage is TRBV19 and J usage is TRBJ1-1, with D hard to call. The CDR3 is 14 amino acids. The germline gives CDR1 LNHDA, CDR2 SQIVND (reference sequence). Trimming took 1 base from V and 4 from J, leaving 10 bases between them. CDR3 in amino acids: CASSIVSSVTEAFF. The CDR3 region has the DNA TGTGCCAGTAGTATAGTATCCAGCGTCACTGAAGCTTTCTTT.

V is TRBV6-2 or TRBV6-3 and J is TRBJ2-1; TRBD2 matches at 10 bases. This CDR3 is built from 14 residues. Germline V lookup: CDR1 MNHEY, CDR2 SVGEGT. The V and J ends lost 0 bases and 8 bases, in that order; junction bases with no gene match: 1. The CDR3 region has the DNA TGTGCCAGCAGTTACTCGGGACTAGCGTATGAGCAGTTCTTC. Residues: CASSYSGLAYEQFF.

The V and J genes are TRBV10-3 and TRBJ2-5; no firm D call. V shed 2 bases and J shed 2 bases, with 0 bases lying between them. The CDR3 covers 11 residues. Germline V lookup: CDR1 ENHRY, CDR2 SYGVKD. Here the CDR3 reads CAISEQETQYF. Written as DNA, the CDR3 is TGTGCCATCAGTGAGCAAGAGACCCAGTACTTC.

The chain is built from TRBV2 and TRBJ1-5; D is possibly TRBD1 (6 bases). Germline CDR1 SNHLY, CDR2 FYNNEI. V was clipped by 4 bases and J by 4 bases, with 20 bases between them. The CDR3 contains 17 residues. The CDR3 region is CASSADSGAHGNQPQHF. Here the CDR3 DNA reads TGTGCCAGCAGTGCGGATTCAGGGGCCCACGGTAATCAGCCCCAGCATTTT.

This chain connects TRBV20-1 to TRBJ2-1; D possibly corresponds to TRBD2 (6 bases). V shed 3 bases and J shed 2 bases, with 11 bases lying between them. The CDR3 consists of 14 residues. CDR1 is DFQATT and CDR2 is SNEGSKA in the germline V gene (reference sequence). The CDR3 DNA reads TGCAGTGCTAGTAGACTAGGCCCCTACAATGAGCAGTTCTTC. It translates to CSASRLGPYNEQFF.

The chain has TRBV7-8 and TRBJ1-1; no clear D gene. Germline V gene lookup returns CDR1 SGHVS and CDR2 FQNEAQ. V lost 3 bases and J lost 4, with 15 bases in between. The CDR3 runs to 15 residues. In nucleotides, the CDR3 is TGTGCCAGCAGCTTCCCCAGAGACCACCCCACTGAAGCTTTCTTT. Amino acid sequence: CASSFPRDHPTEAFF.

This clone was counted once. The chain joins TRBV12-3 or TRBV12-4 to TRBJ2-3, with D unclear. Trimming removed 5 bases at V and 7 bases at J, with 10 bases between. The CDR3 contains 12 residues. The chain's CDR3 is CASSRRLNTQYF. The CDR3 DNA is TGTGCCAGCAGTCGCAGGTTGAATACGCAGTATTTT.

The chain couples TRBV7-9 to TRBJ2-2; the D gene is possibly TRBD2 (5 bases). Trimming removed 5 bases at V and 1 base at J, with 14 bases between. Germline loops: CDR1 SEHNR, CDR2 FQNEAQ (reference sequence). The CDR3 runs to 16 residues. The CDR3 DNA sequence: TGTGCCAGCAGCCCCAGAGTTGCGGGGAACACCGGGGAGCTGTTTTTT. Translated: CASSPRVAGNTGELFF.

J is TRBJ2-7 and V is TRBV3-1 (or the pseudogene TRBV3-2), with D unresolved. The CDR3 has 12 amino acids. Trimming took 1 base from V and 7 from J, leaving 8 bases between them. CDR1 is LGHDT, CDR2 YNNKEL, per germline (reference sequence). DNA of the CDR3: TGTGCCAGCAGCCAAGTACGTGGGGAGCAGTACTTC. Translation gives CASSQVRGEQYF.

The chain joins TRBV5-4 to TRBJ1-2, with 8 bases lining up with TRBD1. This CDR3 is built from 16 residues. The trim removed 0 bases at V and 0 bases at J, leaving 4 bases unmatched. Germline-derived CDR1 and CDR2 are SGHNT and YYREEE (reference sequence). The CDR3 bases are TGTGCCAGCAGCTTGGTGGGCAGGGGGCCTAACTATGGCTACACCTTC. Translation: CASSLVGRGPNYGYTF.

The chain couples TRBV20-1 to TRBJ1-2; 8 nucleotides align to TRBD1. Germline CDR1 DFQATT, CDR2 SNEGSKA (reference sequence). V dropped 3 bases and J dropped 4; count of bases not matched to a gene: 10. The CDR3 totals 15 residues. CDR3 loop: CSASDDGQGRYGYTF. The CDR3 nucleotides read TGCAGTGCTAGTGATGACGGACAGGGTCGCTATGGCTACACCTTC.

The chain carries TRBV20-1 and TRBJ2-5; TRBD2 aligns across 9 bases. The germline V gene encodes CDR1 DFQATT and CDR2 SNEGSKA (reference sequence). The CDR3 spans 16 residues. Germline trimming cut 3 bases from V and 2 bases from J; bases unmatched to any gene: 10. CDR3 in DNA: TGCAGTGCTAGTTTACTAAGCGGGGGGCTTCAAGAGACCCAGTACTTC. It specifies CSASLLSGGLQETQYF.

The V gene is TRBV18, the J gene TRBJ2-1; D is unclear. From germline, CDR1 is KGHSH and CDR2 LQKENI. V dropped 1 base and J dropped 0 bases, with 7 bases sitting between them. CDR3 length: 15 residues. The CDR3 sequence is CASSPREYSYNEQFF. The DNA for the CDR3 is TGTGCCAGCTCACCACGGGAATACTCCTACAATGAGCAGTTCTTC.

Points on this clone: Other nucleotide sequences in the sample specify the same CDR3. The chain is built from TRBV5-1 and TRBJ1-1; a possible D gene is TRBD1 (6 bases). Trimming took 5 bases from V and 0 from J, leaving 11 bases between them. Germline lookup yields CDR1 SGHRS and CDR2 YFSETQ. There are 14 residues in the CDR3. CDR3 region: CASSVTGLNTEAFF. The CDR3 nucleotides read TGCGCCAGCAGTGTGACAGGATTGAACACTGAAGCTTTCTTT.

The chain employs TRBV29-1 and TRBJ1-1, with 8 bases matching TRBD1. The CDR3 has 14 amino acids. Germline CDR1 and CDR2: SQVTM and ANQGSEA. The V gene end was trimmed by 6 bases and the J gene end by 5 bases; junction bases not matched to a gene: 11. CDR3 protein: CSVADRGVETEAFF. CDR3 in DNA: TGCAGCGTAGCTGACAGGGGAGTAGAAACTGAAGCTTTCTTT. Together with reference TRBV29-1 and TRBJ1-1, the CDR3 gives the full variable domain: SAVISQKPSRDICQRGTSLTIQCQVDSQVTMMFWYRQQPGQSLTLIATANQGSEATYESGFVIDKFPISRPNLTFSTLTVSNMSPEDSSIYLCSVADRGVETEAFFGQGTRLTVV.

The chain carries TRBV10-3 and TRBJ2-1, with 15 bases that match TRBD2. Trimming at V came to 6 bases and at J to 7 bases, leaving 4 bases not matched to a gene. CDR3 length equals 15 residues. Germline-derived CDR1 and CDR2 are ENHRY and SYGVKD. CDR3 residues: CAIRSGTSGGNEQFF. CDR3 DNA sequence: TGTGCCATCAGGTCCGGGACTAGCGGGGGGAATGAGCAGTTCTTC.

This chain links TRBV11-1 with TRBJ2-1; D possibly corresponds to TRBD1 (5 bases). The CDR3 is 13 residues long. Trimming cost V 2 bases and J 4 bases, with 6 bases left between them. Germline V gene lookup returns CDR1 SGHAT and CDR2 FQDESV (reference sequence). The CDR3 nucleotides are TGTGCCAGCAGCTTAAAGGGGTACAATGAGCAGTTCTTC. Its protein is CASSLKGYNEQFF.

This rearrangement joins TRBV6-1 to TRBJ2-3; D is possibly TRBD2 (6 bases). V was clipped by 3 bases and J by 2 bases, with 24 bases between them. CDR3 size: 19 residues. The germline V gene encodes CDR1 MNHNS and CDR2 SASEGT. The CDR3 protein is CASSEGGFLSRTTTDTQYF. The CDR3 DNA sequence: TGTGCCAGCAGTGAGGGGGGTTTTTTGTCGCGGACTACCACAGATACGCAGTATTTT.

This chain joins TRBV9 and TRBJ2-2; 7 nucleotides line up with TRBD1. This CDR3 contains 15 residues. V lost 3 bases, J lost 0 bases, and 2 bases stayed unmatched. The germline gives CDR1 SGDLS, CDR2 YYNGEE. The CDR3, as DNA: TGTGCCAGCAGCGACAGGGGTTCGAACACCGGGGAGCTGTTTTTT. It specifies CASSDRGSNTGELFF.

The genes are TRBV5-1 and TRBJ2-1; perhaps TRBD2 as D (5 bases). CDR1 and CDR2 (germline): SGHRS, YFSETQ. Trimming pared 3 bases from V and 9 bases from J, leaving 19 bases between. CDR3 size: 15 residues. CDR3 coding DNA: TGCGCCAGCAGCTACGGGTATAGCGTGTCAGGTGAGCAGTTCTTC. Amino acids: CASSYGYSVSGEQFF. Drawing the rest from reference TRBV5-1 and TRBJ2-1, the complete variable domain is KAGVTQTPRYLIKTRGQQVTLSCSPISGHRSVSWYQQTPGQGLQFLFEYFSETQRNKGNFPGRFSGRQFSNSRSEMNVSTLELGDSALYLCASSYGYSVSGEQFFGPGTRLTVL.

V is TRBV11-2 and J is TRBJ1-6; TRBD1 matches 8 bases. V dropped 1 base and J dropped 7; count of bases not matched to a gene: 3. Germline V gives CDR1 SGHAT, CDR2 FQNNGV. The CDR3 is made up of 15 amino acids. CDR3 DNA: TGTGCCAGCAGCTTAGGCACAGGGGGAAATTCACCCCTCCACTTT. Translated: CASSLGTGGNSPLHF.

The rearrangement uses TRBV3-1 (or the pseudogene TRBV3-2) and TRBJ1-3; D is unresolved. This CDR3 has 14 residues. Germline lookup yields CDR1 LGHDT and CDR2 YNNKEL (reference sequence). V dropped 2 bases and J dropped 1 base, with 6 bases sitting between them. The CDR3 sequence: CASSQWESGNTIYF. CDR3 bases: TGTGCCAGCAGCCAATGGGAATCTGGAAACACCATATATTTT.

The rearrangement joins TRBV10-1 to TRBJ2-2; 12 bases align to TRBD2. Trimming took 4 bases from V and 4 from J; bases not matched to a gene: 7. This CDR3 spans 17 amino acids. CDR1 is WNHNN and CDR2 is SYGVQD in the germline V gene (reference sequence). CDR3 sequence reads: CASSGLAGGPGTGELFF. DNA of the CDR3: TGCGCCAGCAGTGGTCTAGCGGGGGGGCCGGGCACCGGGGAGCTGTTTTTT.

This chain connects TRBV5-1 to TRBJ2-3; a possible D gene is TRBD1 (6 bases). V gave up 6 bases and J gave up 2 bases, with 16 bases separating them. This CDR3 is built from 15 residues. The germline V gene has CDR1 SGHRS and CDR2 YFSETQ. Here the CDR3 DNA reads TGCGCCAGCACCTTACTGAGGGGGACCACAGATACGCAGTATTTT. This translates into CASTLLRGTTDTQYF.

Here the CDR3 DNA reads TGTGCCAGCAGCTCAGGACAGGCCTATGAGCAGTTCTTC. This translates into CASSSGQAYEQFF. V is TRBV5-4 and J is TRBJ2-1; 7 bases line up with TRBD1. The CDR3 runs to 13 residues. From germline, CDR1 is SGHNT and CDR2 YYREEE (reference sequence). V was clipped by 3 bases and J by 8 bases; unmatched bases: 5.

This CDR3 reads CASSSTGWTEAFF. The CDR3 coding sequence is TGTGCCAGCAGTTCGACAGGGTGGACTGAAGCTTTCTTT. The chain combines TRBV27 with TRBJ1-1; 7 positions agree with TRBD1. The CDR3 has 13 amino acids. Trimming cost V 4 bases and J 5 bases; bases outside gene matches: 4. In germline, CDR1 is MNHEY, CDR2 SMNVEV (reference sequence).

This clone was picked up one time. The rearrangement links TRBV27 to TRBJ2-1; 8 positions agree with TRBD2. From germline, CDR1 is MNHEY and CDR2 SMNVEV (reference sequence). This CDR3 spans 15 amino acids. V lost 6 bases and J lost 6; bases outside the gene matches: 10. The CDR3 DNA reads as TGTGCCAGCAGACTGAGCGGGAGCCCGTTCAATGAGCAGTTCTTC. As protein: CASRLSGSPFNEQFF.